These T cell receptor beta chains were read from a single sample in a study of lymphopenia after photon versus proton radiotherapy. Method: immunoSEQ multiplex PCR; TCRdb's copy keeps in-frame clones and lacks some. The data hold approximately 160,000 clones, with roughly nine tenths observed a single time. The sequencing used peripheral blood, collected from a patient treated with photon-based radiotherapy. The receptors were gathered from a man aged 50-59 years with gastric cancer. CDR3s include the opening cysteine and the closing phenylalanine or tryptophan. A D gene is named only where the DNA matches it firmly. Some rows have no size entry. The others give once, few or many, or a class for an expanded clone.

D	size	V	J	CDR3	DNA
-	-	TRBV20-1	TRBJ2-1	CSASTPNEQFF	TGCAGTGCTTCGACTCCCAATGAGCAGTTCTTC
TRBD1	-	TRBV30	TRBJ2-3	CAWSGGTGVTDTQYF	TGTGCCTGGAGTGGGGGGACAGGGGTCACAGATACGCAGTATTTT
TRBD2	once	TRBV7-3	TRBJ2-2	CASSRTSENTGELFF	TGTGCCAGCAGCCGGACTAGCGAGAACACCGGGGAGCTGTTTTTT
-	-	TRBV19	TRBJ1-4	CASTGGGAGEKLFF	TGTGCCAGTACGGGCGGAGGGGCCGGTGAAAAACTGTTTTTT
-	-	TRBV11-2	TRBJ1-4	CASSLVKGRRGEDEKLFF	TGTGCCAGCAGCTTAGTAAAGGGGAGGAGGGGAGAGGATGAAAAACTGTTTTTT
-	-	TRBV6-5	TRBJ1-1	CASSYTDNTEAFF	TGTGCCAGCAGTTACACTGATAACACTGAAGCTTTCTTT
TRBD2	once	TRBV9	TRBJ2-1	CASSETSGRANEQFF	TGTGCCAGCAGCGAAACTAGCGGGAGGGCCAATGAGCAGTTCTTC
TRBD2	-	TRBV6-5	TRBJ2-7	CASSSHIAGAYEQYF	TGTGCCAGCAGTTCCCACATAGCGGGAGCCTACGAGCAGTACTTC
-	-	TRBV6-1	TRBJ2-3	CASSEADGVTSTDTQYF	TGTGCCAGCAGTGAAGCGGACGGGGTAACTAGCACAGATACGCAGTATTTT
-	-	TRBV7-8	TRBJ1-1	CASSLGGAYNTEAFF	TGTGCCAGCAGCCTTGGGGGGGCTTATAACACTGAAGCTTTCTTT
TRBD2	-	TRBV5-1	TRBJ2-1	CASSLPGLAVYNEQFF	TGCGCCAGCAGCCTTCCGGGACTAGCCGTCTACAATGAGCAGTTCTTC
TRBD1	-	TRBV7-9	TRBJ2-3	CASSSGTGGGTDTQYF	TGTGCCAGCAGCTCCGGGACAGGGGGCGGCACAGATACGCAGTATTTT
TRBD2	once	TRBV19	TRBJ2-7	CASSPSGLAEQYF	TGTGCCAGTAGTCCGTCAGGACTAGCAGAGCAGTACTTC
-	-	TRBV27	TRBJ2-7	CASRGQSYEQYF	TGTGCCAGCCGTGGACAGTCCTACGAGCAGTACTTC